These 8 T cell receptor beta chains share one sample of origin, sequenced in a study of monozygotic twins with inflammatory bowel disease. No DNA is given; TCRdb re-called the 5' RACE reads and lists each CDR3 protein once. The table for this sample gives more than 350,000 distinct CDR3 sequences. The sequenced sample consisted of blood. The origin of the receptors is a human donor with ulcerative colitis or Crohn's disease, or a healthy co-twin of an affected twin (not recorded which).

The chain uses TRBV6-5 and TRBJ2-1; TCRdb proposes TRBD2, but this gene call is untestable without DNA. The CDR3 loop spans 16 amino acids. Germline CDR1 MNHEY, CDR2 SVGAGI. The CDR3 protein is CASSYSGLADYNEQFF.

This chain connects TRBV6-5 to TRBJ2-7; without DNA, the TCRdb call of TRBD1 cannot be checked. This CDR3 contains 16 residues. The germline gives CDR1 MNHEY, CDR2 SVGAGI. CDR3 sequence reads: CASSYSGQGPTYEQYF.

This chain uses TRBV7-2 with TRBJ1-6; TCRdb gives TRBD1 as the D gene, but with no DNA this cannot be confirmed. Per the germline V gene, CDR1 is SGHTA and CDR2 is FQGNSA. CDR3 length equals 14 residues. The CDR3 is CASSFSGAGSPLHF.

The CDR3 loop is CASSAGQGYPLEQYF. This rearrangement joins TRBV7-9 to TRBJ2-7; TCRdb names TRBD1, which stays unverified in the absence of DNA. The CDR3 length is 15 residues. Germline values: CDR1 SEHNR, CDR2 FQNEAQ (reference sequence).

This CDR3 reads CATTGTGGSTYEQYF. The J gene is TRBJ2-7, the V gene TRBV10-3; TCRdb's D gene call, TRBD1, goes unchecked for lack of DNA. The germline V gene encodes CDR1 ENHRY and CDR2 SYGVKD. CDR3 size: 15 residues.

The chain carries TRBV5-1 and TRBJ1-1. Per the germline V gene, CDR1 is SGHRS and CDR2 is YFSETQ. The CDR3 has 15 amino acids. CDR3 loop: CASSLAGGGGPEAFF.

V and J are TRBV7-3 and TRBJ2-6; checking the TCRdb D call of TRBD1 is not possible without DNA. The CDR3 covers 17 residues. CDR1 is SGHTA, CDR2 FQGTGA, per germline. CDR3 sequence: CASSRGGGLSGANVLTF. Using reference TRBV7-3 and TRBJ2-6 for the parts outside the CDR3, the full variable domain is GAGVSQTPSNKVTEKGKYVELRCDPISGHTALYWYRQSLGQGPEFLIYFQGTGAADDSGLPNDRFFAVRPEGSVSTLKIQRTERGDSAVYLCASSRGGGLSGANVLTFGAGSRLTVL.

This sequence joins TRBV2 and TRBJ2-4; absent DNA, TCRdb's TRBD1 call cannot be checked. CDR3 length: 17 residues. The V gene's germline CDR1 is SNHLY and CDR2 FYNNEI. The CDR3 protein is CASSASGQGFYKNIQYF. Full variable domain (rest looked up from reference TRBV2 and TRBJ2-4): EPEVTQTPSHQVTQMGQEVILRCVPISNHLYFYWYRQILGQKVEFLVSFYNNEISEKSEIFDDQFSVERPDGSNFTLKIRSTKLEDSAMYFCASSASGQGFYKNIQYFGAGTRLSVL.